These 28 T cell receptor beta chains were sequenced from one sample in a study of blood T cells in healthy people across ages. The use of a sample-barcoded 5' primer and a J-beta primer mix characterized a second PCR of about 7 to 12 cycles. TCRdb itself ran the 5' RACE reads through MiXCR, one entry per CDR3 protein. The table lists hundreds of thousands of distinct CDR3 sequences, 24% of them singletons. These sequences were also reported in another study, on T cells of mothers and their children.

Sequenced: blood. The source is a boy younger than 18 in good health.

The chain is built from TRBV27 and TRBJ2-5; D may be TRBD1 (5 bases). The end of the DNA fits TRBJ2-7 better, so the J call may be wrong. The length of the CDR3 is 14 residues. Germline loops: CDR1 MNHEY, CDR2 SMNVEV (reference sequence). The CDR3 loop is CASSLTVGAYEQYF. CDR3 in DNA: TGTGCCAGCAGTTTAACGGTAGGGGCCTACGAGCAGTACTTC.

J is TRBJ2-5 and V is TRBV7-9; no definite D call. The CDR3 extends over 12 amino acids. The germline CDR1 and CDR2 sequences are SEHNR and FQNEAQ (reference sequence). Trimming took off 8 bases at V and 5 bases at J, with 12 bases between the two ends. This CDR3 reads CASGPPWETQYF. For the CDR3, the DNA is TGTGCCAGCGGCCCCCCGTGGGAGACCCAGTACTTC.

This clonotype was seen more than once but under ten times. CDR3 loop: CASSLVSGAQSTDTQYF. CDR3 in DNA: TGTGCCAGCAGCTTAGTATCAGGGGCGCAGAGCACAGATACGCAGTATTTT. The chain carries TRBV7-2 and TRBJ2-3; D might be TRBD1 (6 bases). Germline CDR1 and CDR2: SGHTA and FQGNSA. The CDR3 runs 17 residues. Trimming cost V 1 base and J 0 bases, with 14 bases left between them.

The chain uses TRBV20-1 and TRBJ1-5; TRBD1 matches at 8 bases. CDR3 length: 14 residues. CDR1 and CDR2 from the germline V gene are DFQATT and SNEGSKA (reference sequence). With 3 bases clipped from V and 2 bases from J, the junction kept 3 bases outside the gene matches. CDR3 DNA: TGCAGTGCTAGGACAGGGGCGGGCAATCAGCCCCAGCATTTT. Protein sequence: CSARTGAGNQPQHF.

The V call is TRBV12-3 or TRBV12-4, the J call TRBJ1-2; possibly TRBD1 for D (6 bases). Trimming pared 6 bases from V and 3 bases from J, leaving 26 bases between. This CDR3 has 18 residues. DNA for the CDR3: TGTGCCAGCAGCCAAAACCCCCAAGCAGGGGTCGGGTACTATGGCTACACCTTC. Amino acids: CASSQNPQAGVGYYGYTF.

The V call is TRBV11-2, the J call TRBJ2-4; TRBD2 agrees at 8 bases. CDR3 size: 17 residues. Trimming removed 5 bases from V and 0 bases from J; junction bases left unmatched: 9. The germline gives CDR1 SGHAT, CDR2 FQNNGV. The CDR3 region is CASSRRAGELAKNIQYF. Here the CDR3 DNA reads TGTGCCAGCAGCCGCAGAGCGGGGGAACTAGCCAAAAACATTCAGTACTTC.

This clonotype was detected once. The germline gene is not matched at one end of the junction; a read error may be the cause. The chain employs TRBV14 and TRBJ1-2; TRBD1 matches 7 bases. There are 15 residues in the CDR3. Germline V gene lookup returns CDR1 SGHDN and CDR2 FVKESK. Here the CDR3 DNA reads TGTGTCAGCAGCCAAGGGTTCAACAGGGGCTATGGCTACACCTTC. Its translation: CVSSQGFNRGYGYTF. The whole variable domain, remainder taken from reference TRBV14 and TRBJ1-2, is EAGVTQFPSHSVIEKGQTVTLRCDPISGHDNLYWYRRVMGKEIKFLLHFVKESKQDESGMPNNRFLAERTGGTYSTLKVQPAELEDSGVYFCVSSQGFNRGYGYTFGSGTRLTVV.

The chain joins TRBV7-9 to TRBJ2-7; perhaps TRBD1 as D (6 bases). This CDR3 spans 15 amino acids. Per germline, CDR1 SEHNR and CDR2 FQNEAQ (reference sequence). V lost 4 bases and J lost 2, with 15 bases in between. CDR3 sequence (DNA): TGTGCCAGCAGCTCCTTCGGAGAGGGGGCCTACGAGCAGTACTTC. Translation: CASSSFGEGAYEQYF.

The CDR3 is CASRSLAYEQYF. The CDR3, as DNA: TGTGCCAGCAGATCCCTTGCCTACGAGCAGTACTTC. The J gene is TRBJ2-5, the V gene TRBV6-2 or TRBV6-3; D not certain. With the DNA end fitting TRBJ2-7 better, the J assignment may be wrong. CDR1 and CDR2 (germline): MNHEY, SVGEGT. The CDR3 is 12 amino acids.

V gene TRBV20-1 combines with J gene TRBJ2-7; 9 bases are shared with TRBD1. J gave up 1 base and V 0 bases, and 4 bases lay outside the gene matches. The CDR3 is 15 residues long. Per germline, CDR1 DFQATT and CDR2 SNEGSKA (reference sequence). This chain's CDR3 is CSARDRGTGSYEQYF. The CDR3 DNA sequence: TGCAGTGCTAGAGATAGGGGGACAGGGTCCTACGAGCAGTACTTC.

The chain links TRBV5-4 to TRBJ2-5; TRBD1 aligns across 8 bases. TRBJ2-1 explains the end of the DNA better; the J call may be wrong. CDR3 length: 14 residues. CDR1 and CDR2 from the germline V gene are SGHNT and YYREEE (reference sequence). CDR3 DNA: TGTGCCAGCAGCTTCGGACAGGGATCCAATGAGCAGTTCTTC. Translated: CASSFGQGSNEQFF.

This clonotype was counted many times. This rearrangement joins TRBV5-1 to TRBJ2-5, with unresolved D. V gave up 3 bases and J gave up 2 bases, with 8 bases separating them. This CDR3 contains 13 residues. CDR1 SGHRS and CDR2 YFSETQ come from the germline V gene. The CDR3 region is CASSWTVQETQYF. CDR3 in DNA: TGCGCCAGCAGCTGGACCGTGCAAGAGACCCAGTACTTC. Drawing the rest from reference TRBV5-1 and TRBJ2-5, the complete variable domain is KAGVTQTPRYLIKTRGQQVTLSCSPISGHRSVSWYQQTPGQGLQFLFEYFSETQRNKGNFPGRFSGRQFSNSRSEMNVSTLELGDSALYLCASSWTVQETQYFGPGTRLLVL.

This clonotype was seen repeatedly, ten times or more. The chain couples TRBV5-1 to TRBJ2-5; 7 bases fit TRBD1. CDR3 size: 13 residues. Germline CDR1 is SGHRS and CDR2 is YFSETQ. V trimming: 3 bases; J trimming: 2 bases; junction bases outside the gene matches: 1. The DNA for the CDR3 is TGCGCCAGCAGCTCCAGGGGGCAAGAGACCCAGTACTTC. This codes for CASSSRGQETQYF.

A remark on this clonotype: One end of the junction fails to match germline, which may point to a read error. The rearrangement joins TRBV7-9 to TRBJ1-4, with D maybe TRBD1 (6 bases). The CDR3 spans 15 residues. CDR1 and CDR2 from the germline V gene are SEHNR and FQNEAQ (reference sequence). In DNA form, the CDR3 reads TGTGCCAGCAGCATATACAGGGATTTTAATGAAAAACTGTGTTTT. Amino acid sequence: CASSIYRDFNEKLCF.

This clonotype was observed a few times. The chain employs TRBV9 and TRBJ2-1, with 9 bases lining up with TRBD2. The V segment lost 0 bases and the J segment 9 bases; nucleotides outside the gene matches: 10. The CDR3 is 16 amino acids. The germline V gene encodes CDR1 SGDLS and CDR2 YYNGEE. Here the CDR3 reads CASSVGGGGVFSEQFF. The CDR3, as DNA: TGTGCCAGCAGCGTAGGGGGCGGGGGGGTTTTTAGTGAGCAGTTCTTC.

This rearrangement joins TRBV29-1 to TRBJ1-1, with 7 bases matching TRBD1. The CDR3 covers 13 residues. Germline CDR1 SQVTM, CDR2 ANQGSEA. With V trimmed by 6 bases and J by 5 bases, 9 bases remained unmatched. The CDR3 coding sequence is TGCAGCGTGACGACAGGGAGAGGGACTGAAGCTTTCTTT. This codes for CSVTTGRGTEAFF. Drawing the rest from reference TRBV29-1 and TRBJ1-1, the complete variable domain is SAVISQKPSRDICQRGTSLTIQCQVDSQVTMMFWYRQQPGQSLTLIATANQGSEATYESGFVIDKFPISRPNLTFSTLTVSNMSPEDSSIYLCSVTTGRGTEAFFGQGTRLTVV.

This clonotype was counted ten times or more. The chain employs TRBV6-2 or TRBV6-3 and TRBJ2-7; 9 bases fit TRBD1. CDR3 length equals 15 residues. V lost 4 bases and J lost 2; bases outside the gene matches: 6. CDR1 is MNHEY, CDR2 SVGEGT, per germline. CDR3 protein: CASSLPGQGAYEQYF. CDR3 in DNA: TGTGCCAGCAGTTTACCGGGACAGGGAGCCTACGAGCAGTACTTC.

This clonotype came up many times. The junction does not match germline at one end; this may be a read error. This sequence joins TRBV7-2 and TRBJ2-1, with 8 nucleotides matching TRBD1. CDR1 is SGHTA and CDR2 is FQGNSA in the germline V gene. The CDR3 is 18 amino acids. CDR3 bases: TGTGCCAGCAGCCGTCAGGCTAGGGGGCAGGGGGCACTCCCACAAGCTCTCTTC. Residues: CASSRQARGQGALPQALF.

V and J are TRBV7-9 and TRBJ2-5; D may be TRBD1 (7 bases). Germline-derived CDR1 and CDR2 are SEHNR and FQNEAQ (reference sequence). This CDR3 comprises 15 residues. Deletions cut 0 bases from V and 11 bases from J, with 19 bases between. Written as DNA, the CDR3 is TGTGCCAGCAGCTTAGCCGAGGACAGGAGGAGGGAGCAGTACTTC. As protein: CASSLAEDRRREQYF.

This clonotype was detected a few times. This chain joins TRBV12-3 or TRBV12-4 and TRBJ2-2; a weak D match, TRBD1 (5 bases). This CDR3 spans 16 amino acids. V lost 6 bases and J lost 2, with 16 bases in between. Here the CDR3 DNA reads TGTGCCAGCAGCCCCATTCAAGGGGATAACACCGGGGAGCTGTTTTTT. Its protein is CASSPIQGDNTGELFF.

This clonotype was found a few times. The V gene is TRBV25-1, the J gene TRBJ1-3, with D hard to call. The CDR3 contains 13 residues. Germline V gives CDR1 MGHDK, CDR2 SYGVNS. The V end was cut by 5 bases, the J end by 0 bases, with 5 bases between. The CDR3 here is CASSSASGNTIYF. CDR3 in DNA: TGTGCCAGCAGTTCAGCCTCTGGAAACACCATATATTTT. Together with reference TRBV25-1 and TRBJ1-3, the CDR3 gives the full variable domain: EADIYQTPRYLVIGTGKKITLECSQTMGHDKMYWYQQDPGMELHLIHYSYGVNSTEKGDLSSESTVSRIRTEHFPLTLESARPSHTSQYLCASSSASGNTIYFGEGSWLTVV.

V gene TRBV9 combines with J gene TRBJ2-1; 8 bases align to TRBD2. J was trimmed by 9 bases and V by 0 bases; bases with no gene match: 11. The length of the CDR3 is 16 residues. Germline loops: CDR1 SGDLS, CDR2 YYNGEE. This CDR3 reads CASSVAQAGGKGEQFF. The CDR3 bases are TGTGCCAGCAGCGTAGCTCAGGCGGGAGGCAAAGGTGAGCAGTTCTTC.

This clonotype came up a few times. The rearrangement uses TRBV10-3 and TRBJ2-7; no firm D call. Trimming took off 5 bases at V and 1 base at J, with 15 bases between the two ends. Germline assignment: CDR1 ENHRY and CDR2 SYGVKD. The CDR3 length is 15 residues. As DNA, the CDR3 is TGTGCCATCAGTCCAGGTCGAGGAAAATCCTACGAGCAGTACTTC. Residues: CAISPGRGKSYEQYF.

The chain recombines TRBV4-3 with TRBJ2-3, with D possibly TRBD1 on 6 matching bases. The germline V gene encodes CDR1 LGHNA and CDR2 YSLEER. Deletions cut 0 bases from V and 0 bases from J, with 13 bases between. The CDR3 spans 17 residues. The CDR3 DNA reads as TGCGCCAGCAGCCAAGACTCCAGGGGCGGTAGCACAGATACGCAGTATTTT. It translates to CASSQDSRGGSTDTQYF.

The sample holds many counts of this clonotype. Here the CDR3 reads CAITGEETQYF. In DNA, the CDR3 is TGTGCCATAACAGGGGAGGAGACCCAGTACTTC. This chain links TRBV28 with TRBJ2-5; TRBD1 aligns across 7 bases. Unmatched junction bases numbered 4, after V lost 10 bases and J lost 5 bases. The CDR3 sequence is 11 residues long. The V gene's germline CDR1 is MDHEN and CDR2 SYDVKM.

V usage is TRBV9 and J usage is TRBJ1-6, with 7 bases identical to TRBD1. V lost 3 bases to trimming and J lost 6 bases; unmatched junction nucleotides: 3. The CDR3 extends over 14 amino acids. The germline V gene encodes CDR1 SGDLS and CDR2 YYNGEE. CDR3 sequence reads: CASSAGDSNSPLHF. The CDR3 DNA reads TGTGCCAGCAGCGCGGGGGACAGTAATTCACCCCTCCACTTT.

This chain links TRBV20-1 with TRBJ1-5; the match to TRBD1 covers 8 bases. The CDR3 length is 14 residues. The trim removed 7 bases at V and 4 bases at J, leaving 9 bases unmatched. Germline CDR1 DFQATT, CDR2 SNEGSKA (reference sequence). This CDR3 reads CSVGQGGGNQPQHF. CDR3 sequence (DNA): TGCAGTGTTGGACAGGGAGGCGGTAATCAGCCCCAGCATTTT.

This clonotype has a count of ten or more. The chain employs TRBV12-3 or TRBV12-4 and TRBJ1-5; 8 bases map to TRBD1. After removal of 6 bases from V and 2 bases from J, the junction contained 6 bases not matched to a gene. This CDR3 spans 15 amino acids. CDR3 DNA sequence: TGTGCCAGCAGCCTTACAGGGGGGCGCAATCAGCCCCAGCATTTT. Its translation is CASSLTGGRNQPQHF.